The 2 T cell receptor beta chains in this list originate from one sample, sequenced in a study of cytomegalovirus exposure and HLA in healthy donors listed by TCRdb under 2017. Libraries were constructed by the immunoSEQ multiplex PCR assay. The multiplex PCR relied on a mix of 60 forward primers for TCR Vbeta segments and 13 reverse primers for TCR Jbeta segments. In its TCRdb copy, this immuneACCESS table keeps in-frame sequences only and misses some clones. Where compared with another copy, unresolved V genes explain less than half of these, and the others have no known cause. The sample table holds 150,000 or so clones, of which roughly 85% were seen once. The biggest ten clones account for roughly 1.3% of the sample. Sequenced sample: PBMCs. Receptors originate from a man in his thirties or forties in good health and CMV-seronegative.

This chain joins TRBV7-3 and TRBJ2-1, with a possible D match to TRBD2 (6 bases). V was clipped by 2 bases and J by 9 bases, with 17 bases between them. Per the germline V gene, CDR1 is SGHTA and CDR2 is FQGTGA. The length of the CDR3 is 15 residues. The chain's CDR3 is CASSLLAETRGEQFF. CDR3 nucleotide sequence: TGTGCCAGCAGCTTACTGGCGGAGACTAGGGGTGAGCAGTTCTTC.

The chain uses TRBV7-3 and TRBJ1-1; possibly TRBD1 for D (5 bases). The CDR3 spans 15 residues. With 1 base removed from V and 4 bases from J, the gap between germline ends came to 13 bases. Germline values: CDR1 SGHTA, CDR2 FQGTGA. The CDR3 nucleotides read TGTGCCAGCAGCTTAAAGAGTTCGGGGGGCACTGAAGCTTTCTTT. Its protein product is CASSLKSSGGTEAFF.